These 3 T cell receptor beta chains originate from one sample sequenced in a study of T cell changes during pregnancy in multiple sclerosis. Clones were sequenced by immunoSEQ multiplex PCR, and TCRdb holds only the in-frame ones, with some missing. The profile shows around 71,000 clones, about 90% of them singletons. The sequencing here drew on peripheral blood, taken after pregnancy. These receptors were taken from a female donor with multiple sclerosis, enrolled in a pregnancy study.

This chain joins TRBV4-3 and TRBJ2-3; TRBD2 agrees at 11 bases. Germline trimming cut 4 bases from V and 2 bases from J; bases unmatched to any gene: 5. The germline V gene encodes CDR1 LGHNA and CDR2 YSLEER. The CDR3 runs to 16 residues. CDR3 loop: CASSLGTSGITDTQYF. The CDR3 DNA is TGCGCCAGCAGCCTCGGGACTAGCGGAATCACAGATACGCAGTATTTT.

The chain combines TRBV6-5 with TRBJ2-5, with D unresolved. Per germline, CDR1 MNHEY and CDR2 SVGAGI. With 9 bases removed from V and 5 bases from J, the gap between germline ends came to 13 bases. The CDR3 totals 12 residues. CDR3 coding DNA: TGTGCCAGTTCCGAGGATTTTGAGACCCAGTACTTC. Translated, it gives CASSEDFETQYF.

The chain links TRBV11-2 to TRBJ2-1, with unresolved D. Germline V gene sequence: CDR1 SGHAT, CDR2 FQNNGV. CDR3 size: 15 residues. V was clipped by 0 bases and J by 4 bases, with 10 bases between them. The CDR3 spells CASSLDSGDYNEQFF. The CDR3 DNA reads as TGTGCCAGCAGCTTAGATTCCGGAGATTACAATGAGCAGTTCTTC.